These 30 T cell receptor beta chains were all obtained from the same sample, sequenced in a study of cytomegalovirus exposure and HLA in healthy donors. Generated by immunoSEQ multiplex PCR, the TCRdb table keeps only in-frame clones and is missing some. The sample yields around 150,000 clones, 70% to 90% seen once. The material sequenced was PBMCs. These receptors all stem from a man between 25 and 39 years old in good health and CMV-seropositive.

CDR3 region: CASSHGTAYEQYF. The CDR3, as DNA: TGTGCCAGCAGCCACGGGACAGCCTACGAGCAGTACTTC. This chain uses TRBV7-9 with TRBJ2-7; 7 positions agree with TRBD1. Germline V gives CDR1 SEHNR, CDR2 FQNEAQ (reference sequence). Trimming removed 5 bases from V and 2 bases from J; junction bases left unmatched: 3. The CDR3 runs to 13 residues.

In its sample, this clone was seen once. The chain couples TRBV27 to TRBJ1-5; perhaps TRBD1 as D (6 bases). Looked up from germline, CDR1 is MNHEY and CDR2 is SMNVEV (reference sequence). With 6 bases removed from V and 0 bases from J, the gap between germline ends came to 21 bases. This CDR3 spans 18 amino acids. The CDR3 is CASRAEFSGQYSNQPQHF. CDR3 DNA sequence: TGTGCCAGCAGAGCTGAATTTAGTGGACAGTATAGCAATCAGCCCCAGCATTTT.

The chain joins TRBV4-2 to TRBJ2-3, with D perhaps matching TRBD2 (5 bases). The V end lost 4 bases, the J end lost 0 bases, and 8 bases lay between the germline ends. Germline V gene sequence: CDR1 LGHNA, CDR2 YNFKEQ. This CDR3 has 14 residues. The CDR3 nucleotides are TGTGCCAGCAGCCTAAGGACTAGCACAGATACGCAGTATTTT. As protein: CASSLRTSTDTQYF.

This clone is a singleton in its sample. This chain joins TRBV7-2 and TRBJ2-1; the match to TRBD2 covers 14 bases. Per the germline V gene, CDR1 is SGHTA and CDR2 is FQGNSA. CDR3 size: 14 residues. With 8 bases clipped from V and 8 bases from J, the junction kept 5 bases outside the gene matches. CDR3 DNA sequence: TGTGCCAGCGGACCGACTAGCGGGGGGGATGAGCAGTTCTTC. It specifies CASGPTSGGDEQFF.

This clone was seen a single time. The rearrangement uses TRBV4-1 and TRBJ1-5; D not resolved. The CDR3 runs 15 residues. V was pared by 2 bases and J by 3 bases, with 11 bases between. Germline CDR1 reads MGHRA; CDR2 reads YSYEKL. This CDR3 reads CASSQTRRSNQPQHF. CDR3 sequence (DNA): TGCGCCAGCAGCCAAACCAGGAGGTCCAATCAGCCCCAGCATTTT.

The V and J genes are TRBV4-1 and TRBJ1-2; the match to TRBD1 covers 9 bases. Germline V gene sequence: CDR1 MGHRA, CDR2 YSYEKL. V gave up 1 base and J gave up 4 bases; unmatched junction bases: 1. The CDR3 consists of 14 residues. The CDR3 spells CASSQGTGVYGYTF. In DNA form, the CDR3 reads TGCGCCAGCAGCCAAGGGACAGGGGTCTATGGCTACACCTTC.

V gene TRBV6-5 combines with J gene TRBJ2-7, with D maybe TRBD2 (6 bases). The V end lost 2 bases, the J end lost 7 bases, and 18 bases lay between the germline ends. The CDR3 is made up of 15 amino acids. Germline CDR1 MNHEY, CDR2 SVGAGI. The CDR3 reads CASSYLLASLTEQYF. CDR3 sequence (DNA): TGTGCCAGCAGTTACCTTCTAGCGTCCCTTACGGAGCAGTACTTC.

The chain joins TRBV5-5 to TRBJ1-2; 7 nucleotides align to TRBD1. The CDR3 is made up of 13 amino acids. In germline, CDR1 is SGHKS, CDR2 YYEKEE (reference sequence). Trimming took 7 bases from V and 5 from J; bases not matched to a gene: 8. CDR3 sequence reads: CASDTGAKYGYTF. The CDR3 nucleotides are TGTGCCAGCGACACAGGGGCCAAATATGGCTACACCTTC.

This chain uses TRBV4-1 with TRBJ2-1; no firm D call. This CDR3 comprises 16 residues. The V and J ends lost 1 base and 3 bases respectively, with 13 bases between them. Germline CDR1 and CDR2: MGHRA and YSYEKL. The CDR3 nucleotides read TGCGCCAGCAGCCAAGGGGCCCGCTCCTACTACAATGAGCAGTTCTTC. Protein sequence: CASSQGARSYYNEQFF.

The genes are TRBV18 and TRBJ2-7; TRBD1 matches 7 bases. Germline trimming cut 0 bases from V and 0 bases from J; bases unmatched to any gene: 2. The V gene's germline CDR1 is KGHSH and CDR2 LQKENI. This CDR3 has 15 amino acids. CDR3 sequence reads: CASSPPGTVSYEQYF. The CDR3 region has the DNA TGTGCCAGCTCACCACCAGGGACAGTCTCCTACGAGCAGTACTTC.

The J gene is TRBJ2-3, the V gene TRBV7-3; D unclear. Germline V gives CDR1 SGHTA, CDR2 FQGTGA. This CDR3 spans 14 amino acids. Trimming shortened V by 1 base and J by 4 bases, and 9 bases separated the two germline ends. The CDR3: CASSLNRDSDTQYF. The CDR3 DNA reads as TGTGCCAGCAGCTTAAATAGAGACTCAGATACGCAGTATTTT.

This clone was seen only a few times. This rearrangement joins TRBV6-5 to TRBJ1-1; D may be TRBD1 (5 bases). CDR1 and CDR2 (germline): MNHEY, SVGAGI. The CDR3 runs 13 residues. V was trimmed by 7 bases and J by 7 bases, leaving 16 bases between them. The CDR3 DNA reads as TGTGCCAGCACCGCCGGCGGGGCGATTGAAGCTTTCTTT. Residues: CASTAGGAIEAFF.

The V gene is TRBV2, the J gene TRBJ2-5; no firm D call. Between the trimmed V and J ends, which lost 1 base and 1 base, there was a span of 4 bases. In germline, CDR1 is SNHLY, CDR2 FYNNEI. This CDR3 is built from 13 residues. CDR3 protein: CASSEVSQETQYF. CDR3 coding DNA: TGTGCCAGCAGTGAAGTCTCCCAAGAGACCCAGTACTTC.

This chain links TRBV27 with TRBJ2-7, with TRBD2 matching over 7 bases. Germline trimming cut 6 bases from V and 2 bases from J; bases unmatched to any gene: 4. The germline gives CDR1 MNHEY, CDR2 SMNVEV (reference sequence). CDR3 size: 13 residues. The CDR3 sequence: CASSLGLAYEQYF. DNA of the CDR3: TGTGCCAGCAGCCTAGGACTAGCCTACGAGCAGTACTTC.

CDR3 sequence (DNA): TGTGCCAGCAGCAACAGGATACAAGAGACCCAGTACTTC. It specifies CASSNRIQETQYF. The chain has TRBV11-1 and TRBJ2-5; possible D gene TRBD1, 5 bases. Per the germline V gene, CDR1 is SGHAT and CDR2 is FQDESV (reference sequence). CDR3 length: 13 amino acids. The V end was cut by 5 bases, the J end by 2 bases, with 9 bases between.

This clone showed up just once. The chain joins TRBV7-2 to TRBJ2-7; D gene ambiguous. Trimming took off 5 bases at V and 9 bases at J, with 14 bases between the two ends. This CDR3 region has 12 residues. The germline V gene has CDR1 SGHTA and CDR2 FQGNSA. CDR3 nucleotide sequence: TGTGCCAGCAGCCCACCGTCCGCCGGGCAGTACTTC. This codes for CASSPPSAGQYF. Complete variable domain (other parts from reference TRBV7-2 and TRBJ2-7): GAGVSQSPSNKVTEKGKDVELRCDPISGHTALYWYRQSLGQGLEFLIYFQGNSAPDKSGLPSDRFSAERTGGSVSTLTIQRTQQEDSAVYLCASSPPSAGQYFGPGTRLTVT.

V and J are TRBV6-5 and TRBJ1-5, with a weak D call TRBD1 (6 bases). The V and J ends lost 8 bases and 6 bases respectively, with 14 bases between them. This CDR3 spans 13 amino acids. Germline loops: CDR1 MNHEY, CDR2 SVGAGI. CDR3 in amino acids: CASSGGAVQPQHF. CDR3 DNA: TGTGCCAGCTCGGGGGGCGCAGTTCAGCCCCAGCATTTT.

V gene TRBV18 combines with J gene TRBJ2-5; 11 nucleotides agree with TRBD2. The V gene end was trimmed by 6 bases and the J gene end by 5 bases; junction bases not matched to a gene: 11. This CDR3 contains 16 residues. Germline values: CDR1 KGHSH, CDR2 LQKENI. For the CDR3, the DNA is TGTGCCAGCTCTCCCACCCCTAGCGGGGGGCGGGAGACCCAGTACTTC. Residues: CASSPTPSGGRETQYF. Full variable domain (missing parts from reference TRBV18 and TRBJ2-5): NAGVMQNPRHLVRRRGQEARLRCSPMKGHSHVYWYRQLPEEGLKFMVYLQKENIIDESGMPKERFSAEFPKEGPSILRIQQVVRGDSAAYFCASSPTPSGGRETQYFGPGTRLLVL.

The chain couples TRBV6-1 to TRBJ2-5, with D possibly matching TRBD2 (5 bases). The germline gives CDR1 MNHNS, CDR2 SASEGT. Deletions cut 7 bases from V and 3 bases from J, with 12 bases between. The CDR3 runs to 13 residues. The CDR3 DNA reads as TGTGCCAGCATGAGGGCCAGCAAAGAGACCCAGTACTTC. It encodes CASMRASKETQYF.

The gene calls are TRBV9 and TRBJ2-5; TRBD1 aligns across 9 bases. Trimming took 0 bases from V and 1 from J; bases not matched to a gene: 4. The CDR3 covers 16 residues. Germline CDR1 reads SGDLS; CDR2 reads YYNGEE. The CDR3 DNA follows: TGTGCCAGCAGCGTAGTCGGGACAGGGTTCCAAGAGACCCAGTACTTC. Translation gives CASSVVGTGFQETQYF.

V and J are TRBV19 and TRBJ1-1, with 7 bases aligning to TRBD1. Germline CDR1 and CDR2: LNHDA and SQIVND (reference sequence). The V and J ends lost 4 bases and 1 base, in that order; junction bases with no gene match: 3. This CDR3 has 14 residues. CDR3 in DNA: TGTGCCAGTAGTAAAAGACAGGGGAACACTGAAGCTTTCTTT. It yields the protein CASSKRQGNTEAFF.

This chain connects TRBV7-3 to TRBJ2-2; TRBD2 might be the D (6 bases). The CDR3 spans 16 residues. V lost 5 bases and J lost 1, with 14 bases in between. Germline values: CDR1 SGHTA, CDR2 FQGTGA. CDR3 DNA sequence: TGTGCCAGCAGCCCACGAAACGGGAGGAACACCGGGGAGCTGTTTTTT. It specifies CASSPRNGRNTGELFF.

The CDR3 loop reads CASSVQGDTEAFF. The CDR3 DNA sequence: TGTGCCAGCAGCGTACAGGGGGACACTGAAGCTTTCTTT. The chain has TRBV5-8 and TRBJ1-1, with TRBD1 matching 8 bases. The CDR3 extends over 13 amino acids. The trim removed 4 bases at V and 3 bases at J, leaving 2 bases unmatched. Germline CDR1 reads SGHTS; CDR2 reads YDEGEE.

The chain carries TRBV6-4 and TRBJ1-4; D may be TRBD1 (5 bases). This CDR3 region has 18 residues. The V gene's germline CDR1 is MRHNA and CDR2 SNTAGT. Trimming stripped 0 bases from V and 3 bases from J, with 17 bases between. CDR3 sequence reads: CASSDSRTLSPPNEKLFF. DNA of the CDR3: TGTGCCAGCAGTGACTCAAGGACACTTTCGCCACCTAATGAAAAACTGTTTTTT.

The chain joins TRBV4-2 to TRBJ2-5; D is perhaps TRBD2 (7 bases). Between the trimmed V and J ends, which lost 1 base and 5 bases, there was a span of 23 bases. The V gene's germline CDR1 is LGHNA and CDR2 YNFKEQ. CDR3 length equals 18 residues. CDR3 region: CASSQVKGRGTEGETQYF. CDR3 sequence (DNA): TGTGCCAGCAGCCAAGTGAAGGGGAGGGGGACCGAGGGGGAGACCCAGTACTTC.

J is TRBJ2-1 and V is TRBV5-8, with D perhaps matching TRBD2 (5 bases). CDR1 is SGHTS and CDR2 is YDEGEE in the germline V gene. Trimming stripped 2 bases from V and 0 bases from J, with 9 bases between. This CDR3 region has 15 residues. CDR3 bases: TGTGCCAGCAGCTTTAGCGCAAGCTCCTACAATGAGCAGTTCTTC. Its protein is CASSFSASSYNEQFF.

This chain connects TRBV4-1 to TRBJ2-7; TRBD1 agrees at 9 bases. This CDR3 comprises 17 residues. Per the germline V gene, CDR1 is MGHRA and CDR2 is YSYEKL. The V gene end was trimmed by 1 base and the J gene end by 0 bases; junction bases not matched to a gene: 7. CDR3 coding DNA: TGCGCCAGCAGCCAAGTTACCCGACAGGGGGGCTCCTACGAGCAGTACTTC. Translated, it gives CASSQVTRQGGSYEQYF.

V and J are TRBV7-2 and TRBJ1-2, with 7 bases that match TRBD1. The CDR3 runs 14 residues. Trimming at V came to 5 bases and at J to 4 bases, leaving 7 bases not matched to a gene. Germline lookup yields CDR1 SGHTA and CDR2 FQGNSA. CDR3 coding DNA: TGTGCCAGCAGCCCCCTGGGACAGCTCTATGGCTACACCTTC. Translation gives CASSPLGQLYGYTF.

V and J are TRBV11-3 and TRBJ2-3; 8 bases line up with TRBD2. The CDR3 has 12 amino acids. With V trimmed by 5 bases and J by 9 bases, 4 bases remained unmatched. Looked up from germline, CDR1 is SGHNT and CDR2 is YENEEA. The CDR3 DNA reads TGTGCCAGCAGCCCGGGAGGGGTGACGCAGTATTTT. Translation: CASSPGGVTQYF.

V and J are TRBV4-1 and TRBJ2-7; a possible D gene is TRBD1 (6 bases). With 0 bases removed from V and 7 bases from J, the gap between germline ends came to 13 bases. Germline lookup yields CDR1 MGHRA and CDR2 YSYEKL. CDR3 length: 14 residues. In DNA, the CDR3 is TGCGCCAGCAGCCAAGATCCTTGGGACAAGGAGCAGTACTTC. Protein product: CASSQDPWDKEQYF.